This T cell receptor (beta chain) stems from a study of T cell changes during pregnancy in multiple sclerosis. The CDR3 has 14 amino acids. Germline V gene sequence: CDR1 SNHLY, CDR2 FYNNEI. Deletions cut 3 bases from V and 2 bases from J, with 10 bases between. Assay: immunoSEQ multiplex PCR; the TCRdb copy retains only in-frame clones and omits some. The sample lists approximately 70,000 clones, more than 85% occurring once. J is TRBJ2-5 and V is TRBV2; possible D gene TRBD1, 5 bases. This clonotype was sampled from a female donor in good health, enrolled as a control in a pregnancy study. The sample consisted of peripheral blood, taken in the first trimester of pregnancy. The CDR3 bases are TGTGCCAGCAGTGAGGTGACAGATCAAGAGACCCAGTACTTC. Its protein is CASSEVTDQETQYF.